The present TCR beta chain was sequenced within a study of blood T cells in healthy people across ages. V lost 7 bases and J 0 bases, leaving 14 bases between the germline ends. The CDR3 is made up of 15 amino acids. Germline V lookup: CDR1 MGHRA, CDR2 YSYEKL. The sample, 7.5 to 10 milliliters of peripheral blood, was drawn from each donor. Using a J-beta primer mix together with a sample-barcoded 5' primer, a second PCR was run for roughly 7 to 11 cycles. MiXCR, run by TCRdb on the 5' RACE reads, gives a single entry per CDR3 protein. The sample records some 900,000 distinct CDR3 sequences, under 50% being singletons.

The source material was blood. The sequence was collected from a man younger than 45 in good health. V is TRBV4-1 and J is TRBJ2-3; D remains unclear. The CDR3 is CASNPTGLSTDTQYF. The CDR3 DNA reads as TGCGCCAGCAACCCTACGGGTCTGAGCACAGATACGCAGTATTTT.